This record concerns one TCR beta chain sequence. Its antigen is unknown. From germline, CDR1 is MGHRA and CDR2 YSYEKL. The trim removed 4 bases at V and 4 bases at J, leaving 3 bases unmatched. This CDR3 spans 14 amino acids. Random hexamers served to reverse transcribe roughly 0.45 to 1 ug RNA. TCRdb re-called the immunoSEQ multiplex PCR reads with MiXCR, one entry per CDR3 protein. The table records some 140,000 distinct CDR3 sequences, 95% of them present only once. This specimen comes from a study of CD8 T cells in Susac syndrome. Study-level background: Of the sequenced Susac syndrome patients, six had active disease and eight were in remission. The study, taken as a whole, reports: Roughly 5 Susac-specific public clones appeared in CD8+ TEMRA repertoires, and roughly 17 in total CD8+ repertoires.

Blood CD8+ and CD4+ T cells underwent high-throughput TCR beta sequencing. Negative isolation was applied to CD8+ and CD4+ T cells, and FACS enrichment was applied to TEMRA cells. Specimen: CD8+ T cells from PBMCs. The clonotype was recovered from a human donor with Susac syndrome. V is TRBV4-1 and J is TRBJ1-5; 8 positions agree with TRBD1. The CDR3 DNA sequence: TGCGCCAGCAGCCTCAGGACAGGGAATCAGCCCCAGCATTTT. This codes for CASSLRTGNQPQHF.